This T cell receptor (beta chain) was sequenced for a study of OX40 agonist ivuxolimab in advanced cancers. About the study: All patients had ivuxolimab intravenously every 2 weeks at 0.01 to 10 mg/kg.

Sequencing was performed with immunoSEQ multiplex PCR; in TCRdb, only in-frame clones are kept and a portion is missing. The table records about 51,000 clones, more than 65% of them present only once. The CDR3 extends over 14 amino acids. Trimming took 6 bases from V and 2 from J, leaving 13 bases between them. Germline V CDR1 and CDR2: LNHDA, SQIVND (reference sequence). A history of autoimmune disease or systemic immunosuppression excluded patients. This specimen was CD4+ or CD8+ T cells sorted from blood, taken in a trial of the OX40 agonist ivuxolimab. This TCR derives from an adult with an advanced solid tumor such as melanoma, head and neck, liver or kidney cancer. This sequence joins TRBV19 and TRBJ1-1, with D perhaps TRBD1 (5 bases). CDR3 in amino acids: CASRPVGDNTEAFF. The DNA of the CDR3 is TGTGCCAGTAGACCAGTAGGGGATAACACTGAAGCTTTCTTT.